The 31 T cell receptor beta chains presented below share a single source sample, sequenced in a study of T cell repertoires in cytomegalovirus infection. One entry per CDR3 protein, called by TCRdb with MiXCR from the reads. The data show under 850,000 distinct CDR3 sequences, 33% seen once. Which antigens these TCRs recognize remains unknown. The source was cultured PBMCs, collected from culture after CMV antigen stimulation. The receptors were gathered from a human donor in good health (CMV status not recorded). Some clones in this sample may be carry-over from other donors' samples.

This chain connects TRBV28 to TRBJ2-3; TRBD2 is a possible D gene (6 bases). Per germline, CDR1 MDHEN and CDR2 SYDVKM. CDR3 size: 15 residues. The V gene lost 6 bases and the J gene lost 5 bases, with 18 bases spanning the gap. Here the CDR3 DNA reads TGTGCCAGCAGACGGGACTGGGACGGTGGAGATACGCAGTATTTT. It is translated as CASRRDWDGGDTQYF. The variable domain in full, completed from reference TRBV28 and TRBJ2-3, reads DVKVTQSSRYLVKRTGEKVFLECVQDMDHENMFWYRQDPGLGLRLIYFSYDVKMKEKGDIPEGYSVSREKKERFSLILESASTNQTSMYLCASRRDWDGGDTQYFGPGTRLTVL.

The chain carries TRBV20-1 and TRBJ2-3; D tentatively reads TRBD1 or TRBD2 (5 bases each). Germline lookup yields CDR1 DFQATT and CDR2 SNEGSKA (reference sequence). The length of the CDR3 is 16 residues. Deletions cut 5 bases from V and 2 bases from J, with 20 bases between. The DNA for the CDR3 is TGCAGTGCTCCCAACCCCGGTCGGGGCAACACAGATACGCAGTATTTT. It is translated as CSAPNPGRGNTDTQYF.

V gene TRBV4-2 combines with J gene TRBJ1-4; tentatively, D is TRBD1 (5 bases). Trimming stripped 4 bases from V and 5 bases from J, with 26 bases between. The CDR3 is 19 amino acids. CDR1 LGHNA and CDR2 YNFKEQ come from the germline V gene. CDR3 sequence reads: CASSPRAGGDLFGNEKLFF. CDR3 nucleotides: TGTGCCAGCAGCCCCCGAGCCGGGGGGGACTTATTCGGAAATGAAAAACTGTTTTTT.

This clonotype was recorded a few times. The chain employs TRBV7-8 and TRBJ2-7; 9 nucleotides agree with TRBD1. In germline, CDR1 is SGHVS, CDR2 FQNEAQ. Trimming at V came to 5 bases and at J to 4 bases, leaving 12 bases not matched to a gene. CDR3 length: 16 amino acids. CDR3 nucleotides: TGTGCCAGCAGCCCAATACCGGGACAGGGAGCTTACGAGCAGTACTTC. This codes for CASSPIPGQGAYEQYF. The full variable domain, its missing parts supplied by reference TRBV7-8 and TRBJ2-7, is GAGVSQSPRYKVAKRGQDVALRCDPISGHVSLFWYQQALGQGPEFLTYFQNEAQLDKSGLPSDRFFAERPEGSVSTLKIQRTQQEDSAVYLCASSPIPGQGAYEQYFGPGTRLTVT.

The V gene is TRBV7-9, the J gene TRBJ1-2; D not certain. This CDR3 is built from 15 residues. V gave up 4 bases and J gave up 4 bases, with 16 bases separating them. CDR1 and CDR2 from the germline V gene are SEHNR and FQNEAQ (reference sequence). The CDR3 sequence: CASSSTPQEGYGYTF. Here the CDR3 DNA reads TGTGCCAGCAGCTCCACCCCCCAAGAAGGCTATGGCTACACCTTC. The full variable domain, in which reference TRBV7-9 and TRBJ1-2 provide the parts outside the CDR3, is DTGVSQNPRHKITKRGQNVTFRCDPISEHNRLYWYRQTLGQGPEFLTYFQNEAQLEKSRLLSDRFSAERPKGSFSTLEIQRTEQGDSAMYLCASSSTPQEGYGYTFGSGTRLTVV.

This clonotype was detected a few times. The junction departs from the called germline gene at one end, perhaps through a read error. The chain recombines TRBV4-1 with TRBJ2-2, with 8 bases matching TRBD1. The CDR3 is 16 residues long. From germline, CDR1 is MGHRA and CDR2 YSYEKL. The CDR3 nucleotides read TGCGCCAGCAGCAAAGACAGGGGCCCAAGTATCGGGGAGCTGTTTTTT. It translates to CASSKDRGPSIGELFF.

There are a few counts of this clonotype. The chain carries TRBV7-9 and TRBJ2-1; possible D gene TRBD2, 5 bases. The CDR3 runs to 17 residues. The V end lost 5 bases, the J end lost 1 base, and 18 bases lay between the germline ends. Germline V lookup: CDR1 SEHNR, CDR2 FQNEAQ (reference sequence). CDR3 in DNA: TGTGCCAGCAGCCCGCGGGCGGGTATAGGGTCCTACAATGAGCAGTTCTTC. Protein: CASSPRAGIGSYNEQFF.

This clonotype showed up just a few times. The rearrangement uses TRBV12-3 or TRBV12-4 and TRBJ2-6; D is possibly TRBD1 (5 bases). V was shortened by 6 bases and J by 2 bases, with 11 bases between the two germline ends. CDR3 size: 15 residues. The CDR3 sequence: CASRPIRAGANVLTF. The CDR3, as DNA: TGTGCCAGCAGGCCAATCAGGGCTGGGGCCAACGTCCTGACTTTC.

V is TRBV7-2 and J is TRBJ2-3, with D possibly matching TRBD2 (6 bases). CDR1 and CDR2 from the germline V gene are SGHTA and FQGNSA. V dropped 5 bases and J dropped 5 bases, with 17 bases sitting between them. The CDR3 is made up of 15 amino acids. The CDR3 region is CASSPWGTEGDTQYF. CDR3 sequence (DNA): TGTGCCAGCAGCCCTTGGGGTACGGAGGGAGATACGCAGTATTTT.

This clonotype was found a few times. The gene calls are TRBV6-1 and TRBJ2-1; tentative D call: TRBD1 (6 bases). This CDR3 is built from 14 residues. Germline-derived CDR1 and CDR2 are MNHNS and SASEGT. V was pared by 5 bases and J by 4 bases, with 12 bases between. CDR3 sequence reads: CASSNQGGYNEQFF. CDR3 nucleotide sequence: TGTGCCAGCAGTAACCAAGGGGGATACAATGAGCAGTTCTTC.

The chain is built from TRBV5-4 and TRBJ2-1, with 10 bases identical to TRBD2. The CDR3 runs to 15 residues. Germline trimming cut 4 bases from V and 4 bases from J; bases unmatched to any gene: 5. CDR1 SGHNT and CDR2 YYREEE come from the germline V gene (reference sequence). CDR3 nucleotide sequence: TGTGCCAGCAGCGGCACTAGCGGGACGTACAATGAGCAGTTCTTC. Translation gives CASSGTSGTYNEQFF.

V is TRBV6-5 and J is TRBJ2-1; D may be TRBD1 or TRBD2 (5 bases each). Germline-derived CDR1 and CDR2 are MNHEY and SVGAGI. Trimming took 3 bases from V and 9 from J, leaving 12 bases between them. This CDR3 spans 13 amino acids. The chain's CDR3 is CASSYSEGLEQFF. CDR3 DNA: TGTGCCAGCAGTTATAGCGAGGGGCTTGAGCAGTTCTTC.

This clonotype was seen at least ten times. The chain joins TRBV7-2 to TRBJ1-1; the D gene is possibly TRBD1 (5 bases). This CDR3 region has 18 residues. The germline V gene encodes CDR1 SGHTA and CDR2 FQGNSA. V was pared by 1 base and J by 0 bases, with 18 bases between. The CDR3 here is CASSLVAGPGWVNTEAFF. CDR3 DNA: TGTGCCAGCAGCTTAGTAGCAGGGCCTGGTTGGGTGAACACTGAAGCTTTCTTT.

V gene TRBV19 combines with J gene TRBJ1-5; no firm D call. Germline V lookup: CDR1 LNHDA, CDR2 SQIVND (reference sequence). V was cut by 3 bases and J by 2 bases, with 11 bases left in between. CDR3 size: 15 residues. In DNA, the CDR3 is TGTGCCAGTAGTATTAGAGGCGCGGGCAATCAGCCCCAGCATTTT. Translated, it gives CASSIRGAGNQPQHF.

In this sample, this clonotype turned up a few times. This rearrangement joins TRBV6-6 to TRBJ2-5, with D hard to call. The V end was cut by 0 bases, the J end by 5 bases, with 10 bases between. This CDR3 is 14 amino acids long. Germline loops: CDR1 MNHNY, CDR2 SVGAGI (reference sequence). DNA for the CDR3: TGTGCCAGCAGTTACTCGAGAAAGAGGGAGACCCAGTACTTC. Protein product: CASSYSRKRETQYF.

The DNA of the CDR3 is TGTGCCAGCAGCACGACAGGGTTTAATGAAAAACTGTTTTTT. This gives the protein CASSTTGFNEKLFF. This chain uses TRBV7-9 with TRBJ1-4, with 7 bases that match TRBD1. J lost 4 bases, V lost 5 bases, and 4 bases had no gene match. The CDR3 is made up of 14 amino acids. CDR1 and CDR2 from the germline V gene are SEHNR and FQNEAQ (reference sequence).

V and J are TRBV6-1 and TRBJ2-5, with 7 bases identical to TRBD2. V gave up 7 bases and J gave up 5 bases; unmatched junction bases: 4. This CDR3 has 12 residues. Germline CDR1 and CDR2: MNHNS and SASEGT. The CDR3 DNA reads as TGTGCCAGCAAGGCGGGAGCGGAGACCCAGTACTTC. Its protein product is CASKAGAETQYF.

This clonotype has a handful of counts. The V gene is TRBV6-1, the J gene TRBJ2-3, with D possibly matching TRBD2 (6 bases). Germline V gives CDR1 MNHNS, CDR2 SASEGT. This CDR3 has 15 residues. Trimming pared 6 bases from V and 0 bases from J, leaving 13 bases between. CDR3 region: CASRAEGMSTDTQYF. CDR3 bases: TGTGCCAGCAGAGCGGAGGGGATGAGCACAGATACGCAGTATTTT.

This clonotype was picked up a small number of times. The chain uses TRBV11-2 and TRBJ2-1; D possibly corresponds to TRBD2 (6 bases). V lost 0 bases, J lost 8 bases, and 17 bases lay in between. This CDR3 is 16 amino acids long. Germline V gene sequence: CDR1 SGHAT, CDR2 FQNNGV. CDR3 protein: CASSLEVGGAMDEQFF. The CDR3 nucleotides read TGTGCCAGCAGCTTAGAGGTAGGAGGGGCTATGGATGAGCAGTTCTTC.

This clonotype appeared a few times. The V and J genes are TRBV12-3 or TRBV12-4 and TRBJ2-7; D may be TRBD1 (5 bases). Between the trimmed V and J ends, which lost 1 base and 5 bases, there was a span of 12 bases. This CDR3 contains 14 residues. The CDR3 DNA sequence: TGTGCCAGCAGTTTAGGTGGAACAGGCCACGAGCAGTACTTC. This encodes CASSLGGTGHEQYF.

The chain joins TRBV7-9 to TRBJ2-2; no definite D call. CDR1 and CDR2 from the germline V gene are SEHNR and FQNEAQ (reference sequence). This CDR3 has 14 amino acids. The V end was cut by 5 bases, the J end by 7 bases, with 14 bases between. The DNA for the CDR3 is TGTGCCAGCAGCCCAAGAGAGACGGTCGGGGAGCTGTTTTTT. Encoded protein: CASSPRETVGELFF.

The rearrangement uses TRBV7-2 and TRBJ1-2; 7 nucleotides match TRBD1. V shed 4 bases and J 6 bases; nucleotides not matched to a gene: 8. Germline-derived CDR1 and CDR2 are SGHTA and FQGNSA. The CDR3 spans 14 residues. CDR3 amino acids: CASSSGRGIHGYTF. The CDR3, as DNA: TGTGCCAGCAGCTCGGGCAGGGGGATCCATGGCTACACCTTC.

This sequence joins TRBV20-1 and TRBJ2-5, with 7 nucleotides matching TRBD1. The germline V gene has CDR1 DFQATT and CDR2 SNEGSKA (reference sequence). The junction had 9 bases not matched to a gene; V was cut back by 6 bases and J by 5 bases. The CDR3 extends over 13 amino acids. The CDR3 bases are TGCAGTGCCCTCACAGGGGCCCCGGAGACCCAGTACTTC. Its translation: CSALTGAPETQYF.

J is TRBJ2-5 and V is TRBV5-4, with D possibly matching TRBD1 (8 bases). There are 15 residues in the CDR3. The V end was cut by 4 bases, the J end by 5 bases, with 18 bases between. Germline V gives CDR1 SGHNT, CDR2 YYREEE (reference sequence). CDR3 region: CASSPSGQGGETQYF. CDR3 sequence (DNA): TGTGCCAGCAGCCCGAGCGGACAGGGAGGGGAGACCCAGTACTTC. The entire variable domain, with the rest obtained from reference TRBV5-4 and TRBJ2-5, is as follows: ETGVTQSPTHLIKTRGQQVTLRCSSQSGHNTVSWYQQALGQGPQFIFQYYREEENGRGNFPPRFSGLQFPNYSSELNVNALELDDSALYLCASSPSGQGGETQYFGPGTRLLVL.

This rearrangement joins TRBV5-6 to TRBJ1-2; D is possibly TRBD1 (5 bases). V was trimmed by 6 bases and J by 5 bases, leaving 17 bases between them. In germline, CDR1 is SGHDT, CDR2 YYEEEE. This CDR3 has 14 amino acids. The CDR3 coding sequence is TGTGCCAGCAACCCCCGGGACGGAACATATGGCTACACCTTC. Its protein product is CASNPRDGTYGYTF. Supplemented by reference TRBV5-6 and TRBJ1-2, the full variable domain reads DAGVTQSPTHLIKTRGQQVTLRCSPKSGHDTVSWYQQALGQGPQFIFQYYEEEERQRGNFPDRFSGHQFPNYSSELNVNALLLGDSALYLCASNPRDGTYGYTFGSGTRLTVV.

This clonotype was observed a handful of times. The chain employs TRBV7-8 and TRBJ2-7; TRBD2 aligns across 11 bases. The CDR3 loop spans 15 amino acids. From germline, CDR1 is SGHVS and CDR2 FQNEAQ. V trimming: 8 bases; J trimming: 6 bases; junction bases outside the gene matches: 12. The CDR3 protein is CASVGFGTSGLEQYF. Here the CDR3 DNA reads TGTGCCAGCGTGGGATTTGGGACTAGCGGTCTCGAGCAGTACTTC.

This clonotype is a singleton in its sample. V usage is TRBV11-1 and J usage is TRBJ2-1; D assignment may be TRBD1 or TRBD2 (5 bases each). CDR3 size: 13 residues. V lost 4 bases and J lost 8, with 12 bases in between. The germline V gene has CDR1 SGHAT and CDR2 FQDESV (reference sequence). The CDR3, as DNA: TGTGCCAGCAGCTACGAGGGGAGCCATGAGCAGTTCTTC. The encoded protein is CASSYEGSHEQFF.

This sequence joins TRBV11-2 and TRBJ2-1; TRBD2 agrees at 8 bases. Germline trimming cut 5 bases from V and 2 bases from J; bases unmatched to any gene: 5. The CDR3 covers 15 residues. Germline V gene lookup returns CDR1 SGHAT and CDR2 FQNNGV. In DNA, the CDR3 is TGTGCCAGCAGCCCCAGCGGGAGTACCTACAATGAGCAGTTCTTC. Protein product: CASSPSGSTYNEQFF.

In its sample, this clonotype was seen a few times. This chain joins TRBV3-1 and TRBJ2-3, with D tentatively TRBD1 (6 bases). CDR3 size: 14 residues. V dropped 4 bases and J dropped 6 bases, with 14 bases sitting between them. Germline V CDR1 and CDR2: LGHDT, YNNKEL (reference sequence). Here the CDR3 reads CASSPSSQGDTQYF. CDR3 sequence (DNA): TGTGCCAGCAGCCCTTCCAGCCAGGGGGATACGCAGTATTTT.

The chain combines TRBV7-6 with TRBJ2-7; 12 bases fit TRBD2. Germline CDR1 is SGHVS and CDR2 is FNYEAQ. The CDR3 is 18 amino acids. Trimming removed 4 bases from V and 0 bases from J; junction bases left unmatched: 10. Written as DNA, the CDR3 is TGTGCCAGCAGCTCTAAGCTAGCGGGAGGGCCGTACTCCTACGAGCAGTACTTC. It yields the protein CASSSKLAGGPYSYEQYF.

This clonotype was observed a few times. This chain links TRBV11-2 with TRBJ2-5; tentatively, D is TRBD1 (6 bases). Germline loops: CDR1 SGHAT, CDR2 FQNNGV. Between the trimmed V and J ends, which lost 4 bases and 2 bases, there was a span of 14 bases. The CDR3 has 15 residues. CDR3 sequence reads: CASSSLVGQQETQYF. The CDR3 DNA reads as TGTGCCAGCAGCTCGCTAGTCGGACAGCAAGAGACCCAGTACTTC.